This entry concerns a single T cell receptor (beta chain). As yet, its antigen is unknown. The sample is drawn from a study of cytomegalovirus exposure and HLA in healthy donors. The study, taken as a whole, reports: Highest at DRB1 and lowest at HLA-C, TCR association rates differed among HLA loci in a later analysis.

PCR employed 60 Vbeta and 13 Jbeta primers. Sequencing used immunoSEQ multiplex PCR; TCRdb keeps in-frame clones, though not all of them. The repertoire holds approximately 98,000 clones, with approximately 72% as singletons. Trimming took 6 bases from V and 3 from J, leaving 6 bases between them. The length of the CDR3 is 11 residues. Germline-derived CDR1 and CDR2 are MDHEN and SYDVKM. Regarding donors, all were healthy bone marrow donors. The source of this sequence is a man aged 18 to 35 in good health and CMV-seropositive. The rearrangement uses TRBV28 and TRBJ2-7; D remains unclear. Sequencing was done on a sample of PBMCs. CDR3 DNA: TGTGCCAGCAGACATGTCTACGAGCAGTACTTC. Amino acids: CASRHVYEQYF.